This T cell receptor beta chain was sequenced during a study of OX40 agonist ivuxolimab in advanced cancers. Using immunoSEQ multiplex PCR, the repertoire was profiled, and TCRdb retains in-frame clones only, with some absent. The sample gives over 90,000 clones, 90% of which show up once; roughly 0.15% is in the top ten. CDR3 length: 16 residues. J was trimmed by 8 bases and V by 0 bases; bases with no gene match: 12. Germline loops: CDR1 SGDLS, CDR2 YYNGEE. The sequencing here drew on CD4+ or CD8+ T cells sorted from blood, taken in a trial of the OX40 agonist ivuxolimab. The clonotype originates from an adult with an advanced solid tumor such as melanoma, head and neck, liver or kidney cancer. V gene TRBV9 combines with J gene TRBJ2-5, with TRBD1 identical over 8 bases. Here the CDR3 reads CASSVASDQGQATQYF. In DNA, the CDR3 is TGTGCCAGCAGCGTAGCTTCGGATCAGGGACAGGCTACCCAGTACTTC.